The TCR beta chain under discussion was sequenced for a study of T cell repertoires in cytomegalovirus infection. Note on this clonotype: Antigen unknown.

One entry per CDR3 protein results from TCRdb running MiXCR on the reads. The profile shows some 940,000 distinct CDR3 sequences, roughly 30% of them singletons. Here the sequenced sample was cultured CD8+ T cells from PBMCs, taken from culture after CMV antigen stimulation. The origin of this receptor is a human donor in good health (CMV status not recorded). Some clones in this sample may be carry-over from other donors' samples.

The DNA of the CDR3 is TGTGCCAGCAGGTTGGCGGCTAACTATGGCTACACCTTC. Protein product: CASRLAANYGYTF. The rearrangement uses TRBV27 and TRBJ1-2; no firm D call. The CDR3 is 13 amino acids. Trimming cost V 6 bases and J 0 bases, with 8 bases left between them. Germline V gene sequence: CDR1 MNHEY, CDR2 SMNVEV (reference sequence).